The clone carrying this T cell receptor (beta chain) was seen at least ten times. From 350 to 500 ng of RNA, a library with molecular barcoded alpha/delta and beta/gamma adaptors was made. TCRdb reprocessed the reads via MiXCR and lists one record per CDR3 protein. The top ten clones hold 17% of a sample with about 57,000 distinct CDR3 sequences, approximately 22% of them seen once. The data were obtained in a study of read filtering for tumor transcriptome and immune sequencing. Study-wide background: Revised staging placed eight or nine patients in R-ISS I, approximately 16 in II, more than five in III.

In germline, CDR1 is KGHSH, CDR2 LQKENI. This CDR3 contains 14 residues. The germline V and J ends were trimmed by 2 bases and 7 bases, with 12 bases remaining between them. This rearrangement joins TRBV18 to TRBJ2-1, with D tentatively TRBD1 or TRBD2 (5 bases each). Sequenced material: a population of CD138-negative cells sorted from bone marrow. The clonotype was recovered from a donor at least 40 years old with multiple myeloma. CDR3 in DNA: TGTGCCAGCTCACCAGGGAACGAGGGGAATGAGCAGTTCTTC. Encoded protein: CASSPGNEGNEQFF.